The clone carrying this T cell receptor beta chain was seen a single time. Germline values: CDR1 SGHRS, CDR2 YFSETQ. Trimming left V 0 bases short and J 0 bases short, with 11 bases between. The CDR3 totals 16 residues. The multiple sclerosis controls were treatment-naive patients affected by stable or active relapsing-remitting disease. This sample stems from a study of CD8 T cells in Susac syndrome. RNA in amounts of about 0.45 to 1 ug was reverse transcribed with random hexamers. With immunoSEQ multiplex PCR, TCR beta CDR3 was amplified across 54 Vbeta and 13 Jbeta. A single record per CDR3 protein comes from TCRdb applying MiXCR to the immunoSEQ multiplex PCR reads. Of around 200,000 distinct CDR3 sequences in the sample, 85% to 95% are singletons; the top ten hold just over 0.08%.

The gene calls are TRBV5-1 and TRBJ2-3; D gene unclear. This TCR was recovered from a human donor with multiple sclerosis. Sequenced input: CD4+ T cells from PBMCs. DNA for the CDR3: TGCGCCAGCAGCTTGGTTGGTAGCACTAGCACAGATACGCAGTATTTT. As protein: CASSLVGSTSTDTQYF.